This T cell receptor beta chain was recovered during a study of identical twins. Overall study results and limits: In cord blood, abundant beta clonotypes had fewer insertions; memory showed no trend.

About this clonotype itself: Its antigen is unknown.

TCRdb independently ran MiXCR on the 5' RACE reads; one entry per CDR3 protein. The profile shows roughly 540,000 distinct CDR3 sequences, approximately 22% of them singletons. This sample was also put to use in a study of T cells expressing NK-cell markers. In that study: The CD3+CD56-NKG2C+ fraction of a few donors was also led by these clonotypes.

The receptor was derived from a woman aged 18-29 years in good health. Material for sequencing was CD4+ T cells sorted from blood.

The CDR3 protein is CSAVLFLEAFF. DNA for the CDR3: TGCAGTGCCGTTTTGTTTCTCGAAGCTTTCTTT. The chain recombines TRBV20-1 with TRBJ1-1; the D is unclear. The CDR3 extends over 11 amino acids. Germline V gives CDR1 DFQATT, CDR2 SNEGSKA (reference sequence). V shed 6 bases and J shed 8 bases, with 13 bases lying between them.